Each of the 17 T cell receptor beta chains below was sequenced from the same sample in a study of T cells in Graves' hyperthyroidism and ophthalmopathy. TCR beta CDR3 sequences were amplified from RNA transcripts. During a first-round RT-PCR of the TCR CDR3, the HTBI primer set was used. TCRdb passed the multiplex PCR reads through MiXCR, listing each CDR3 protein once. The sample consists of hundreds of thousands of distinct CDR3 sequences, roughly 15% of them appearing once. Material: blood. The receptors derive from a woman aged 45-59 years with Graves' ophthalmopathy.

This clonotype was observed many times. This chain links TRBV3-1 with TRBJ1-1, with D maybe TRBD1 (6 bases). The V end was cut by 6 bases, the J end by 5 bases, with 10 bases between. CDR1 LGHDT and CDR2 YNNKEL come from the germline V gene (reference sequence). The CDR3 covers 12 residues. CDR3 sequence reads: CASRRGGTEAFF. The CDR3 coding sequence is TGTGCCAGCAGGAGGGGGGGGACTGAAGCTTTCTTT.

V usage is TRBV24-1 and J usage is TRBJ2-5, with 9 nucleotides matching TRBD2. J gave up 4 bases and V 4 bases, and 6 bases lay outside the gene matches. The CDR3 is 15 residues long. Germline V gene sequence: CDR1 KGHDR, CDR2 SFDVKD. This CDR3 reads CATSEGSGSLETQYF. DNA for the CDR3: TGTGCCACCAGTGAGGGTAGCGGGAGTCTAGAGACCCAGTACTTC.

This clonotype was seen repeatedly, ten times or more. The chain's CDR3 is CASSLGLSRFMETQYF. CDR3 DNA sequence: TGTGCCAGCAGCTTAGGCTTATCTCGATTTATGGAGACCCAGTACTTC. The chain combines TRBV7-9 with TRBJ2-5; D call uncertain. Germline CDR1 SEHNR, CDR2 FQNEAQ (reference sequence). Deletions cut 1 base from V and 5 bases from J, with 17 bases between. This CDR3 has 16 residues.

V is TRBV4-2 and J is TRBJ2-1, with 10 bases that match TRBD2. The CDR3 is made up of 16 amino acids. V shed 2 bases, J shed 4 bases, and the junction held 5 bases outside the gene matches. Per germline, CDR1 LGHNA and CDR2 YNFKEQ. The CDR3, as DNA: TGTGCCAGCAGCCAACAGGCTAGCGGGAGTTACAATGAGCAGTTCTTC. Its protein is CASSQQASGSYNEQFF.

Comment on this clonotype: A much larger clone differs from this one at a single base, so this may be a read error. V and J are TRBV11-3 and TRBJ2-1; D not resolved. Germline values: CDR1 SGHNT, CDR2 YENEEA. The CDR3 is 15 residues long. V was pared by 4 bases and J by 8 bases, with 18 bases between. The CDR3, as DNA: TGTGCCAGCAGCTCGCTGGTGGCGTTGTTCGATGAGCAGTTCTTC. Translation gives CASSSLVALFDEQFF.

The chain is built from TRBV9 and TRBJ2-7; tentatively, D is TRBD1 (5 bases). Per germline, CDR1 SGDLS and CDR2 YYNGEE. The CDR3 sequence is 14 residues long. The V and J ends lost 0 bases and 2 bases respectively, with 9 bases between them. CDR3 nucleotides: TGTGCCAGCAGCGTAGCGTCAGGGCCCTACGAGCAGTACTTC. Translation: CASSVASGPYEQYF.

The chain is built from TRBV20-1 and TRBJ1-2, with D possibly matching TRBD1 (5 bases). Germline V gene lookup returns CDR1 DFQATT and CDR2 SNEGSKA (reference sequence). Trimming shortened V by 0 bases and J by 6 bases, and 8 bases separated the two germline ends. CDR3 length equals 12 residues. This chain's CDR3 is CSARDQGDGYTF. For the CDR3, the DNA is TGCAGTGCTAGAGATCAGGGCGATGGCTACACCTTC.

Concerning this clonotype: This sequence may be a read error, since a much larger clone differs from it by one base. The chain has TRBV20-1 and TRBJ2-1, with D tentatively TRBD1 (7 bases). This CDR3 comprises 16 residues. Germline V CDR1 and CDR2: DFQATT, SNEGSKA (reference sequence). Trimming left V 2 bases short and J 2 bases short, with 16 bases between. In DNA, the CDR3 is TGCAGTGCTAGAAAGGGGGCTAGCGACCCCTACAATGAGCAGTTCTTC. Translating it yields CSARKGASDPYNEQFF.

The sample holds a few counts of this clonotype. This rearrangement joins TRBV12-3 or TRBV12-4 to TRBJ1-3; D remains unclear. Trimming took 3 bases from V and 0 from J, leaving 9 bases between them. The CDR3 runs to 15 residues. In nucleotides, the CDR3 is TGTGCCAGCAGTTTCGGGCTGAACTCTGGAAACACCATATATTTT. Its protein product is CASSFGLNSGNTIYF.

This clonotype was picked up many times. The rearrangement links TRBV5-1 to TRBJ1-4; D gene unclear. Trimming took 4 bases from V and 7 from J, leaving 26 bases between them. From germline, CDR1 is SGHRS and CDR2 YFSETQ. The length of the CDR3 is 18 residues. CDR3 loop: CASSPVYSVLNAGEKLFF. The CDR3 DNA is TGCGCCAGCAGCCCGGTTTACAGCGTCCTCAACGCAGGTGAAAAACTGTTTTTT.

V and J are TRBV20-1 and TRBJ2-7; 10 bases map to TRBD1. The CDR3 length is 18 residues. The germline V gene has CDR1 DFQATT and CDR2 SNEGSKA (reference sequence). J gave up 4 bases and V 3 bases, and 18 bases lay outside the gene matches. The CDR3 DNA sequence: TGCAGTGCTAGGCAGACAAAGTTACCCGGGACAGGGGCTTACGAGCAGTACTTC. It encodes CSARQTKLPGTGAYEQYF.

On this clonotype: A junction end diverges from the germline sequence, so it may reflect a read error. The V and J genes are TRBV18 and TRBJ2-1, with 10 positions matching TRBD1. Germline V lookup: CDR1 KGHSH, CDR2 LQKENI. This CDR3 has 17 amino acids. The CDR3 DNA follows: TGTGCCAGCTCACCACCGGTTGACAGGGGGCGGAACAATGAGCAGTCCTTC. It yields the protein CASSPPVDRGRNNEQSF.

This clonotype was observed many times. The rearrangement joins TRBV20-1 to TRBJ2-5; 7 positions agree with TRBD2. The CDR3 length is 14 residues. Germline-derived CDR1 and CDR2 are DFQATT and SNEGSKA (reference sequence). With V trimmed by 1 base and J by 5 bases, 7 bases remained unmatched. As DNA, the CDR3 is TGCAGTGCTAGAGTTTACGGGGGAGGGGAGACCCAGTACTTC. It specifies CSARVYGGGETQYF.

The chain recombines TRBV6-5 with TRBJ1-3; no firm D call. CDR1 is MNHEY, CDR2 SVGAGI, per germline. CDR3 length: 17 residues. V was pared by 0 bases and J by 4 bases, with 16 bases between. In DNA, the CDR3 is TGTGCCAGCAGTTACTCTCCCGGGGTCGCGGCGGGAAACACCATATATTTT. This gives the protein CASSYSPGVAAGNTIYF.

The rearrangement links TRBV6-5 to TRBJ1-5; D call uncertain. The V gene's germline CDR1 is MNHEY and CDR2 SVGAGI. This CDR3 has 16 residues. Trimming stripped 0 bases from V and 4 bases from J, with 13 bases between. The CDR3 DNA reads TGTGCCAGCAGTTACTCGAGGGTTATGGGTAATCAGCCCCAGCATTTT. This translates into CASSYSRVMGNQPQHF.

This clonotype was picked up a small number of times. This chain uses TRBV5-5 with TRBJ1-6, with D possibly matching TRBD1 (5 bases). CDR3 size: 17 residues. V was clipped by 0 bases and J by 8 bases, with 18 bases between them. Germline CDR1 SGHKS, CDR2 YYEKEE (reference sequence). The chain's CDR3 is CASSLVEGSRLDSPLHF. CDR3 sequence (DNA): TGTGCCAGCAGCTTGGTTGAGGGGTCCCGGTTAGATTCACCCCTCCACTTT.

This clonotype was observed many times. The gene calls are TRBV20-1 and TRBJ2-1, with no clear D. Germline V gene sequence: CDR1 DFQATT, CDR2 SNEGSKA (reference sequence). The V gene lost 5 bases and the J gene lost 6 bases, with 5 bases spanning the gap. The CDR3 extends over 10 amino acids. CDR3 amino acids: CSASSNEQFF. The CDR3 nucleotides are TGCAGTGCTTCGTCCAATGAGCAGTTCTTC.